These T cell receptor beta chains were read from a single sample in a study of T cells after yellow fever vaccination. Each CDR3 protein is one row after TCRdb ran MiXCR on the 5' RACE reads. The sample yields about 340,000 distinct CDR3 sequences, 3% to 4.5% seen once. The material sequenced was PBMCs, taken 5 days after the yellow fever booster vaccination. These TCRs come from a man younger than 35 who received the YFV17D yellow fever vaccine. The CDR3 runs from the conserved cysteine through the conserved F or W. D genes are given only for firm matches. Not all rows give a size; the values are once, few, many and, for expanded clones, a class.

- | few | TRBJ2-5 | TRBV6-2/TRBV6-3 | TGTGCCAGCAACCCCGGTCGGCAAGAGACCCAGTACTTC | CASNPGRQETQYF
TRBD2 | few | TRBJ2-3 | TRBV9 | TGTGCCAGCAGCCGATTCCGGGGTAGCGGGGGGCGCACAGATACGCAGTATTTT | CASSRFRGSGGRTDTQYF
TRBD2 | many | TRBJ2-1 | TRBV11-3 | TGTGCCAGCAGCTACTCGGGGGGGCCTCTGTTCTTC | CASSYSGGPLFF
- | few | TRBJ2-5 | TRBV7-8 | TGTGCCAGCAGCTTAAGCAGGCCTAAAGAGACCCAGTACTTC | CASSLSRPKETQYF
- | few | TRBJ2-1 | TRBV4-1 | TGCGCCAGCAGCCAACCGTTCCAGTCCAATGAGCAGTTCTTC | CASSQPFQSNEQFF
TRBD1 | - | TRBJ1-1 | TRBV10-3 | TGTGCCATCAGTGGAGGACAGGGGGTGAAATACACTGAAGCTTTCTTT | CAISGGQGVKYTEAFF
- | many | TRBJ2-3 | TRBV7-2 | TGTGCCAGCAGCTTAGTAGGTGGGTCGGGTTCCACAGATACGCAGTATTTT | CASSLVGGSGSTDTQYF
- | - | TRBJ1-5 | TRBV5-6 | TGTGCCAGCAGCTTGTGGCTGAATAGCAATCAGCCCCAGCATTTT | CASSLWLNSNQPQHF
- | - | TRBJ1-2 | TRBV5-1 | TGCGCCAGCAGCTTGCAAGACAGAACTTATGGCTACACCTTC | CASSLQDRTYGYTF
- | many | TRBJ1-1 | TRBV5-1 | TGTGCCAGCAGCTTATGGGGACTGAACACTGAAGCTTTCTTT | CASSLWGLNTEAFF
- | - | TRBJ2-5 | TRBV7-2 | TGTGCCAGCAGCCCCCACGTGGGACCCCGGGAGACCCAGTACTTC | CASSPHVGPRETQYF
- | many | TRBJ2-1 | TRBV5-1 | TGCGCCAGCAGCCCCCTAGGGCAAGGGGTAGAGAGGTTCTTC | CASSPLGQGVERFF
- | - | TRBJ1-6 | TRBV7-3 | TGTGCCAGCAGCCCTACTAGCTCCTATAATTCACCCCTCCACTTT | CASSPTSSYNSPLHF
- | - | TRBJ1-2 | TRBV5-1 | TGCGCCAGCAGCCCCGGGACATATTTATATGGCTACACCTTC | CASSPGTYLYGYTF
- | - | TRBJ1-5 | TRBV7-8 | TGTGCCAGCAGCTTAGCTGCGAATCGCAATCAGCCCCAGCATTTT | CASSLAANRNQPQHF